What follows is one T cell receptor beta chain and its context. Other DNA sequences within the sample encode an identical CDR3. Sorting used thawed, overnight-rested PBMC stained with anti-CD3, a viability dye and GMM-loaded CD1B tetramer. The CD1B tetramers carried C32 glucose monomycolate purified from Rhodococcus equi. TCR-alpha and TCR-beta chains were sequenced unpaired. Sequenced by immunoSEQ multiplex PCR; TCRdb stores in-frame clones only, minus some. The sample has 60,000 or so clones, 81% seen once. The data derive from a study of T cells in tuberculosis. The V segment lost 5 bases and the J segment 4 bases; nucleotides outside the gene matches: 8. The germline V gene encodes CDR1 SEHNR and CDR2 FQNEAQ (reference sequence). CDR3 length equals 15 residues.

The chain carries TRBV7-9 and TRBJ1-3, with 7 bases fitting TRBD1. Specimen: CD1b-GMM tetramer-negative cells sorted from PBMCs. This receptor was identified in an adult woman with latent tuberculosis. The DNA for the CDR3 is TGTGCCAGCAGCATTACAGGGGAGCAAGGAAACACCATATATTTT. Its translation is CASSITGEQGNTIYF.